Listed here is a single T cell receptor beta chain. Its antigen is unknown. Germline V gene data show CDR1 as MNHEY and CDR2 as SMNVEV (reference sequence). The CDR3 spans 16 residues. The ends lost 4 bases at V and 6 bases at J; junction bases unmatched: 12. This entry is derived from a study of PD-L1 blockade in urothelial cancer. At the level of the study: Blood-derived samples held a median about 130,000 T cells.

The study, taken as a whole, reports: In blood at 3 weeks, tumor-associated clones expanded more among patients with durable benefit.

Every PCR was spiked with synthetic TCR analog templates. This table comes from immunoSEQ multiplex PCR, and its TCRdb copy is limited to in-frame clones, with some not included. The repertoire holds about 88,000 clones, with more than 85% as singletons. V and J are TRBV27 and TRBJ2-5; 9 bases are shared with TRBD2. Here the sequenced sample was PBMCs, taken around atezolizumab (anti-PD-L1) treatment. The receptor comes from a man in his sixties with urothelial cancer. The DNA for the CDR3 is TGTGCCAGCAGTTCCGTGACTAGCGGACGCCGAAAGACCCAGTACTTC. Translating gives CASSSVTSGRRKTQYF.